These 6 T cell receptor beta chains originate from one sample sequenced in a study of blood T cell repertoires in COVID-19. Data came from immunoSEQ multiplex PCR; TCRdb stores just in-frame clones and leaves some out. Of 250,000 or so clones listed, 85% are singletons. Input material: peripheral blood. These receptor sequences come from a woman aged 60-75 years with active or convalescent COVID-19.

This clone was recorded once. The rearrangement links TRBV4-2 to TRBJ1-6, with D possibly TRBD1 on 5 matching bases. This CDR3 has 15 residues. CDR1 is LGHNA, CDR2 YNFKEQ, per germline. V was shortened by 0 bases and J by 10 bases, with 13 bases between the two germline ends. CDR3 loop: CASSQDPREDSPLHF. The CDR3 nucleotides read TGTGCCAGCAGCCAAGACCCCAGGGAGGACTCACCCCTCCACTTT.

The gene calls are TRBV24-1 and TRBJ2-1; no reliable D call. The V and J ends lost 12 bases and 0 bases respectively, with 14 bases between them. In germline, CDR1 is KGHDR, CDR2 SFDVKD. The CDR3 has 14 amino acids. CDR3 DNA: TGTGCCTCCGCGGCGGAGAACTCCTACAATGAGCAGTTCTTC. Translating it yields CASAAENSYNEQFF.

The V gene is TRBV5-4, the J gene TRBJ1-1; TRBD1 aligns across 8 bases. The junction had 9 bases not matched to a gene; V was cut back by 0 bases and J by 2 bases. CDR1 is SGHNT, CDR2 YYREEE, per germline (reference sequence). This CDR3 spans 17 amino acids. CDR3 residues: CASSLAAGQGANTEAFF. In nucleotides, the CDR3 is TGTGCCAGCAGCTTGGCCGCGGGCCAGGGGGCAAACACTGAAGCTTTCTTT.

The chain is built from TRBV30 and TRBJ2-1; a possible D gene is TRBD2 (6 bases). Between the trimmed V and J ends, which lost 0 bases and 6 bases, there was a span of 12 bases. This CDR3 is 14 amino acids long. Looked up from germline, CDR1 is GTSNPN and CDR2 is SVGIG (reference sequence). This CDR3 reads CAWSVLAGINEQFF. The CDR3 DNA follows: TGTGCCTGGAGTGTACTAGCCGGGATCAATGAGCAGTTCTTC.

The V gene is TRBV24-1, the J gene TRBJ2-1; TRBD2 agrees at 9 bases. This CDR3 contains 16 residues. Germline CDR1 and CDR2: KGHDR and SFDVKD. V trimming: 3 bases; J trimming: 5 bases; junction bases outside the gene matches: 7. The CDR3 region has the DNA TGTGCCACCAGTGATGTGGGGCTAGCGGGACACAATGAGCAGTTCTTC. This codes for CATSDVGLAGHNEQFF.

CDR3 bases: TGTGCCAGCAGCTTCCTAAGGACTAGGGACCCCCTTGAGCAGTTCTTC. Its protein product is CASSFLRTRDPLEQFF. The chain links TRBV11-1 to TRBJ2-1; 7 bases map to TRBD2. The CDR3 has 16 residues. V dropped 3 bases and J dropped 9; count of bases not matched to a gene: 14. CDR1 is SGHAT and CDR2 is FQDESV in the germline V gene (reference sequence).